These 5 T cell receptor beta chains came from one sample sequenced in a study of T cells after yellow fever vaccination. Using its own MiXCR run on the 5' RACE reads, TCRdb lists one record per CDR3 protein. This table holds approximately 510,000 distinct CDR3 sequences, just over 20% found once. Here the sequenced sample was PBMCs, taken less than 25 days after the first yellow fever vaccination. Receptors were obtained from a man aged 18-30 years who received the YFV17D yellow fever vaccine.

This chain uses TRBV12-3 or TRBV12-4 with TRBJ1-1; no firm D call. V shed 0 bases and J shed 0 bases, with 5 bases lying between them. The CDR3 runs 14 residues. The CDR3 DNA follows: TGTGCCAGCAGTTTAGCGCAACTGAACACTGAAGCTTTCTTT. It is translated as CASSLAQLNTEAFF.

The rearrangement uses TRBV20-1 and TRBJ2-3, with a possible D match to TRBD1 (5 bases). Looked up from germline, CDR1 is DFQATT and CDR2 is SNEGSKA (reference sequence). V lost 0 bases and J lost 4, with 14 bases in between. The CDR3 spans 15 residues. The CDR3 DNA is TGCAGTGCTAGAGATCGGCAGGGCTTGTCAGATACGCAGTATTTT. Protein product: CSARDRQGLSDTQYF.

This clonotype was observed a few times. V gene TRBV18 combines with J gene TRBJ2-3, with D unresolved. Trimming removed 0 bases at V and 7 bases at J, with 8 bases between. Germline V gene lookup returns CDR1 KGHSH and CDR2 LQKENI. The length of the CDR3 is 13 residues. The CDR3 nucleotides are TGTGCCAGCTCACCACCGGCCGGTTATACGCAGTATTTT. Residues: CASSPPAGYTQYF.

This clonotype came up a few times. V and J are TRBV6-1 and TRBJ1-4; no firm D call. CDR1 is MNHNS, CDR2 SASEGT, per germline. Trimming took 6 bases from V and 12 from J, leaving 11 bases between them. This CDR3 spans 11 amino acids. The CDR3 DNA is TGTGCCAGCAGCCTCTGGGAGGAACTGTTTTTT. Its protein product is CASSLWEELFF.

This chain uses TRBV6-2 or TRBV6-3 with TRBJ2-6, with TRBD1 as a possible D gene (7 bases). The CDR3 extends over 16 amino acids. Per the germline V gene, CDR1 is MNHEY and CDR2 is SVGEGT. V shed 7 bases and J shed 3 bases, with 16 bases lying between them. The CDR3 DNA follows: TGTGCCAGCACCCTAAGGAGGGGGCATGGGGCCAACGTCCTGACTTTC. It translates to CASTLRRGHGANVLTF.